Given below is one T cell receptor beta chain in context. These data originate in a study of T cell changes during pregnancy in multiple sclerosis. Sequencing was performed with immunoSEQ multiplex PCR; in TCRdb, only in-frame clones are kept and a portion is missing. The data contain about 8,500 clones, nearly 90% of them singletons. Per germline, CDR1 MNHEY and CDR2 SVGAGI. J was trimmed by 1 base and V by 4 bases; bases with no gene match: 5. The CDR3 loop spans 15 amino acids. This material consisted of CD8+ T cells from peripheral blood mononuclear cells, taken in the first trimester of pregnancy. The sequence was obtained from a female donor in good health, enrolled as a control in a pregnancy study. This chain uses TRBV6-5 with TRBJ1-2, with 8 bases that match TRBD1. The CDR3 loop is CASSSATGVNYGYTF. In nucleotides, the CDR3 is TGTGCCAGCAGTTCAGCGACAGGGGTTAACTATGGCTACACCTTC.